This entry is about one TCR beta chain. TCRdb's table, derived via immunoSEQ multiplex PCR, lists solely in-frame clones and lacks some. The sample includes roughly 270,000 clones, around 83% of them seen just once. This sample stems from a study of blood T cell repertoires in COVID-19. Turning to the study itself: PBMCs, B-cell-depleted T cells, or T cells were the source of the cDNA or gDNA that made up the material.

Per the germline V gene, CDR1 is DFQATT and CDR2 is SNEGSKA (reference sequence). This CDR3 region has 13 residues. Trimming took 3 bases from V and 10 from J; bases not matched to a gene: 8. Participants were aged roughly 18 to 90 years, lived in 25 or so US areas, and enrolled virtually. The sample comprised PBMCs or T cells enriched from blood (not recorded which). The sequence was obtained from a man aged 40-49 years who had been exposed to COVID-19. The chain recombines TRBV20-1 with TRBJ2-1; 8 bases line up with TRBD2. The CDR3 is CSASSGGPREQFF. CDR3 coding DNA: TGCAGTGCTAGTTCGGGAGGGCCTAGGGAGCAGTTCTTC.